This T cell receptor (beta chain) was captured in a study of persistence of HIV-infected CD4 T cells. Germline CDR1 SQVTM, CDR2 ANQGSEA. CDR3 length: 14 residues. Trimming cost V 6 bases and J 0 bases, with 9 bases left between them. This was the immunoSEQ version 4 assay in survey mode. Some clones are missing from TCRdb's copy, which holds only in-frame ones; the method was immunoSEQ multiplex PCR. The top ten hold about 3.5% of the sample, which has about 45,000 clones, 85% to 90% seen once. Turning to this clone: Its antigen is not known.

Anti-CD3/anti-CD28 beads served as a nonspecific positive control stimulus. Sorting of responding CD4+ T cells relied on upregulated CD40 ligand together with CD69. Inclusion required CMV-positive serology and CD4+ counts above 400 cells/uL. For around 19 hours, CD8-depleted PBMCs received anti-CD28/CD49d costimulation, a CD40-blocking antibody and enfuvirtide. The source material was CD4+ T cells sorted from PBMCs after approximately 18-hour stimulation, sampled from a patient who received antiretroviral therapy. This TCR was sampled from an adult woman with HIV who was CMV-seropositive. V usage is TRBV29-1 and J usage is TRBJ2-6; tentatively, D is TRBD1 (6 bases). CDR3 residues: CSVDRHSGANVLTF. The CDR3 DNA follows: TGCAGCGTCGACAGGCACTCTGGGGCCAACGTCCTGACTTTC.